This section outlines one T cell receptor beta chain sequence together with its context. Its antigen is unidentified. After re-calling the 5' RACE reads, TCRdb lists one entry per CDR3 protein, DNA absent. The clone table shows over 100,000 distinct CDR3 sequences, with the ten largest holding 18%. These data are taken from a study of T cells expressing NK-cell markers. On the study more broadly: Investigators obtained TCR beta repertoires from sorted CD3+CD56+NKG2C+, CD3+CD56+NKG2C- and CD3+CD56-NKG2C+ T cells.

In germline, CDR1 is MNHEY, CDR2 SMNVEV (reference sequence). The CDR3 runs to 13 residues. Findings and limits, study-wide: The CD3+CD56-NKG2C+ fraction was also led by these clonotypes in a handful of donors.

The origin of this receptor is a woman between 18 and 69 years old in good health. The source material was blood T cells: a sorted CD56 or NKG2C T cell subset, CD4+ or CD8+ T cells, or bulk PBMC T cells (not recorded which). The chain links TRBV27 to TRBJ2-6; TCRdb's D gene call, TRBD1, goes unchecked for lack of DNA. The chain's CDR3 is CTSSPGGANVLTF. The variable domain in full, completed from reference TRBV27 and TRBJ2-6, reads EAQVTQNPRYLITVTGKKLTVTCSQNMNHEYMSWYRQDPGLGLRQIYYSMNVEVTDKGDVPEGYKVSRKEKRNFPLILESPSPNQTSLYFCTSSPGGANVLTFGAGSRLTVL.